What follows are 29 T cell receptor beta chains derived from one specimen sequenced in a study of human T cells and chemical hapten exposure (dated by TCRdb to about 2021). During library preparation, unique molecular identifiers were attached to individual cDNA molecules so that TCRs could be counted in a quantitative, reproducible way. TCRdb reanalyzed the raw reads on its own, using fastp at Q25 for trimming and MiXCR for clone calling, and kept in-frame beta chains. Rows matching on CDR3 protein sequence are summarized as one entry with the most common DNA and genes. The sample contains 120,000 or so distinct CDR3 sequences, 8% to 9.5% of them found a single time. Jointly, the top ten make up around 1.4% of the sample. Total RNA was extracted from unfractionated whole blood collected in Tempus Blood RNA tubes. Specimen: whole blood. These TCRs come from a human donor in good health. Some clones in this sample may be carry-over from other donors' samples. Donor details come from another sample of the same person, matched by shared clones.

V is TRBV11-1 and J is TRBJ2-5, with D tentatively TRBD1 (6 bases). Trimming took 5 bases from V and 1 from J, leaving 11 bases between them. The CDR3 consists of 14 residues. The germline V gene encodes CDR1 SGHAT and CDR2 FQDESV (reference sequence). In DNA, the CDR3 is TGTGCCAGCAGCCGAGACAGGCTCCAAGAGACCCAGTACTTC. It codes for CASSRDRLQETQYF.

There are a few counts of this clonotype. The rearrangement uses TRBV18 and TRBJ2-7; 8 bases map to TRBD1. CDR1 and CDR2 (germline): KGHSH, LQKENI. After removal of 3 bases from V and 7 bases from J, the junction contained 14 bases not matched to a gene. This CDR3 contains 16 residues. CDR3 in amino acids: CASSPFPGQESWEQYF. CDR3 nucleotides: TGTGCCAGCTCACCTTTCCCGGGACAGGAAAGTTGGGAGCAGTACTTC.

The chain uses TRBV6-2 or TRBV6-3 and TRBJ2-1; no firm D call. The germline V and J ends were trimmed by 5 bases and 3 bases, with 8 bases remaining between them. CDR1 is MNHEY and CDR2 is SVGEGT in the germline V gene. The CDR3 is made up of 13 amino acids. Written as DNA, the CDR3 is TGTGCCAGCAGTGTCCAGAACTACAATGAGCAGTTCTTC. Its protein is CASSVQNYNEQFF.

This clonotype appeared a few times. This chain joins TRBV7-2 and TRBJ1-6; D is possibly TRBD1 (5 bases). CDR1 and CDR2 (germline): SGHTA, FQGNSA. The CDR3 extends over 13 amino acids. V was pared by 1 base and J by 9 bases, with 7 bases between. CDR3 sequence: CASSLVGTSPLHF. CDR3 nucleotides: TGTGCCAGCAGCTTAGTAGGGACTTCACCCCTCCACTTT.

The V and J genes are TRBV6-5 and TRBJ1-1; possible D gene TRBD1, 5 bases. CDR1 is MNHEY, CDR2 SVGAGI, per germline. The V end was cut by 6 bases, the J end by 4 bases, with 12 bases between. This CDR3 comprises 13 residues. The CDR3 DNA reads TGTGCCAGCAGATTACAGGTTGCCACTGAAGCTTTCTTT. It specifies CASRLQVATEAFF.

The chain has TRBV6-2 or TRBV6-3 and TRBJ1-1, with a weak D call TRBD1 (6 bases). Germline assignment: CDR1 MNHEY and CDR2 SVGEGT. With 8 bases removed from V and 6 bases from J, the gap between germline ends came to 10 bases. The CDR3 extends over 11 amino acids. CDR3 sequence reads: CASGTGPEAFF. CDR3 sequence (DNA): TGTGCCAGCGGCACAGGGCCTGAAGCTTTCTTT.

The J gene is TRBJ2-7, the V gene TRBV12-3 or TRBV12-4, with D possibly matching TRBD1 (5 bases). The V end lost 2 bases, the J end lost 0 bases, and 17 bases lay between the germline ends. The CDR3 is 17 residues long. CDR3 nucleotide sequence: TGTGCCAGCAGTTTAAGTCGACTGGGGCTAACCTCCTACGAGCAGTACTTC. Its protein is CASSLSRLGLTSYEQYF.

This clonotype was detected many times. The chain employs TRBV10-3 and TRBJ2-1; 8 nucleotides align to TRBD1. Germline V CDR1 and CDR2: ENHRY, SYGVKD. CDR3 length equals 12 residues. After removal of 6 bases from V and 8 bases from J, the junction contained 3 bases not matched to a gene. The CDR3 reads CAIRSTGDEQFF. The CDR3 bases are TGTGCCATCAGATCGACAGGGGATGAGCAGTTCTTC.

This clonotype showed up just a few times. J is TRBJ2-1 and V is TRBV10-3, with D perhaps matching TRBD1 or TRBD2 (5 bases each). Germline lookup yields CDR1 ENHRY and CDR2 SYGVKD. The V end lost 10 bases, the J end lost 1 base, and 14 bases lay between the germline ends. The CDR3 length is 14 residues. This CDR3 is CATSGDGSYNEQFF. In DNA, the CDR3 is TGTGCCACCTCCGGGGACGGTTCCTACAATGAGCAGTTCTTC.

The chain employs TRBV10-3 and TRBJ2-1; 11 bases agree with TRBD2. CDR3 size: 15 residues. Germline CDR1 is ENHRY and CDR2 is SYGVKD. The V segment lost 3 bases and the J segment 7 bases; nucleotides outside the gene matches: 5. CDR3 bases: TGTGCCATCAGTGATCTAGCGGGGGGTTCTAATGAGCAGTTCTTC. Amino acid sequence: CAISDLAGGSNEQFF.

V gene TRBV14 combines with J gene TRBJ2-7; 7 bases are shared with TRBD1. V dropped 4 bases and J dropped 0; count of bases not matched to a gene: 6. The length of the CDR3 is 15 residues. The germline CDR1 and CDR2 sequences are SGHDN and FVKESK. CDR3 sequence: CASSPTGATSYEQYF. The CDR3 DNA reads TGTGCCAGCAGCCCTACAGGGGCCACCTCCTACGAGCAGTACTTC.

This clonotype appeared a few times. The chain recombines TRBV6-1 with TRBJ2-1, with TRBD1 as a possible D gene (6 bases). Trimming shortened V by 5 bases and J by 6 bases, and 14 bases separated the two germline ends. This CDR3 region has 14 residues. Germline-derived CDR1 and CDR2 are MNHNS and SASEGT. The CDR3 here is CASSLRGGGNEQFF. Here the CDR3 DNA reads TGTGCCAGCAGTCTCAGGGGCGGAGGCAATGAGCAGTTCTTC.

In its sample, this clonotype was seen a few times. The chain employs TRBV12-3 or TRBV12-4 and TRBJ2-4, with a possible D match to TRBD2 (6 bases). Trimming pared 2 bases from V and 6 bases from J, leaving 11 bases between. The CDR3 runs 14 residues. Here the CDR3 reads CASSLRGSVNIQYF. For the CDR3, the DNA is TGTGCCAGCAGTTTACGGGGGTCTGTAAACATTCAGTACTTC.

This clonotype has only a few counts. This chain connects TRBV7-9 to TRBJ2-7; 8 positions match TRBD1. Germline V gene data show CDR1 as SEHNR and CDR2 as FQNEAQ (reference sequence). The V gene end was trimmed by 4 bases and the J gene end by 5 bases; junction bases not matched to a gene: 7. CDR3 length equals 14 residues. The CDR3 DNA reads TGTGCCAGCAGCTCAGGACAGGGTGGCAACGAGCAGTACTTC. It codes for CASSSGQGGNEQYF.

The V call is TRBV12-3 or TRBV12-4, the J call TRBJ2-5; D is possibly TRBD1 (6 bases). Trimming cost V 7 bases and J 2 bases, with 17 bases left between them. The CDR3 runs 15 residues. CDR3 in amino acids: CASTTSDRRQETQYF. DNA of the CDR3: TGTGCCAGCACCACCTCCGACAGGCGACAAGAGACCCAGTACTTC.

The CDR3 spells CSARPPSQETQYF. CDR3 nucleotide sequence: TGCAGTGCGAGACCTCCTAGCCAAGAGACCCAGTACTTC. This rearrangement joins TRBV20-1 to TRBJ2-5; D call uncertain. Germline lookup yields CDR1 DFQATT and CDR2 SNEGSKA (reference sequence). Trimming cost V 6 bases and J 1 base, with 12 bases left between them. This CDR3 region has 13 residues.

V and J are TRBV12-3 or TRBV12-4 and TRBJ2-1; D unresolved. The length of the CDR3 is 16 residues. The V end was cut by 2 bases, the J end by 2 bases, with 13 bases between. CDR3 DNA: TGTGCCAGCAGTTTAAGTTACCGGAGCACCTACAATGAGCAGTTCTTC. It is translated as CASSLSYRSTYNEQFF.

The chain has TRBV5-1 and TRBJ1-1; D is perhaps TRBD1 (5 bases). The germline gives CDR1 SGHRS, CDR2 YFSETQ. CDR3 length equals 14 residues. V was pared by 4 bases and J by 5 bases, with 15 bases between. The CDR3 sequence is CASSIQPGSTEAFF. Here the CDR3 DNA reads TGCGCCAGCAGCATCCAGCCAGGGAGTACTGAAGCTTTCTTT. Together with reference TRBV5-1 and TRBJ1-1, the CDR3 gives the full variable domain: KAGVTQTPRYLIKTRGQQVTLSCSPISGHRSVSWYQQTPGQGLQFLFEYFSETQRNKGNFPGRFSGRQFSNSRSEMNVSTLELGDSALYLCASSIQPGSTEAFFGQGTRLTVV.

This clonotype occurred many times. This chain links TRBV24-1 with TRBJ2-1; TRBD2 matches at 7 bases. Germline V gives CDR1 KGHDR, CDR2 SFDVKD. V shed 5 bases, J shed 7 bases, and the junction held 7 bases outside the gene matches. This CDR3 is 14 amino acids long. Here the CDR3 reads CATSVGGGPNEQFF. In DNA, the CDR3 is TGTGCCACCAGTGTTGGGGGGGGTCCTAATGAGCAGTTCTTC.

This clonotype showed up many times. The chain links TRBV7-9 to TRBJ2-1; D gene unclear. V lost 3 bases to trimming and J lost 2 bases, with 2 bases between them. CDR3 length: 12 amino acids. Germline-derived CDR1 and CDR2 are SEHNR and FQNEAQ (reference sequence). The CDR3 DNA sequence: TGTGCCAGCAGCTTCCCCTACAATGAGCAGTTCTTC. Amino acids: CASSFPYNEQFF.

For this clonotype: A junction end diverges from the germline sequence, so it may reflect a read error. V gene TRBV30 combines with J gene TRBJ1-1; D call uncertain. The CDR3 is 10 amino acids. CDR1 is GTSNPN and CDR2 is SVGIG in the germline V gene (reference sequence). The DNA for the CDR3 is TGTGCCGGGAGTGTCGGAAGGGCTTTCTTT. Protein: CAGSVGRAFF.

This clonotype appeared many times. The chain uses TRBV3-1 and TRBJ2-2; D might be TRBD1 (5 bases). From germline, CDR1 is LGHDT and CDR2 YNNKEL (reference sequence). This CDR3 spans 18 amino acids. V lost 4 bases, J lost 4 bases, and 22 bases lay in between. This chain's CDR3 is CASSPQRGLRYSTGELFF. The CDR3 DNA follows: TGTGCCAGCAGCCCTCAAAGGGGTCTCCGATACTCCACCGGGGAGCTGTTTTTT.

This clonotype occurred many times. The genes are TRBV6-1 and TRBJ1-1, with no clear D. CDR1 is MNHNS, CDR2 SASEGT, per germline. The V end was cut by 2 bases, the J end by 7 bases, with 11 bases between. The CDR3 totals 13 residues. CDR3 amino acids: CASSESFWVEAFF. The CDR3 DNA follows: TGTGCCAGCAGTGAAAGTTTCTGGGTTGAAGCTTTCTTT.

There are many counts of this clonotype. The CDR3 protein is CASSGRTNEKLFF. The CDR3 nucleotides are TGTGCCAGCAGCGGTAGGACTAATGAAAAACTGTTTTTT. V and J are TRBV7-9 and TRBJ1-4; D is uncertain. The germline CDR1 and CDR2 sequences are SEHNR and FQNEAQ (reference sequence). The CDR3 is 13 residues long. The V end was cut by 5 bases, the J end by 2 bases, with 6 bases between.

This clonotype showed up many times. The genes are TRBV20-1 and TRBJ2-3, with 9 bases fitting TRBD2. CDR3 length: 19 residues. Germline CDR1 and CDR2: DFQATT and SNEGSKA (reference sequence). Losses at the gene ends were 3 bases for V and 0 bases for J; bases not matched to a gene: 16. The CDR3 sequence: CSARPGRAGGGASTDTQYF. CDR3 nucleotide sequence: TGCAGTGCTAGGCCGGGCCGTGCGGGAGGGGGGGCTAGCACAGATACGCAGTATTTT.

The V call is TRBV7-9, the J call TRBJ2-7; D unclear. This CDR3 is 13 amino acids long. Trimming cost V 5 bases and J 3 bases, with 11 bases left between them. Looked up from germline, CDR1 is SEHNR and CDR2 is FQNEAQ (reference sequence). DNA for the CDR3: TGTGCCAGCAGCAAGAACCAGGTCTACGAGCAGTACTTC. It codes for CASSKNQVYEQYF. Full variable domain (rest looked up from reference TRBV7-9 and TRBJ2-7): DTGVSQNPRHKITKRGQNVTFRCDPISEHNRLYWYRQTLGQGPEFLTYFQNEAQLEKSRLLSDRFSAERPKGSFSTLEIQRTEQGDSAMYLCASSKNQVYEQYFGPGTRLTVT.

This clonotype has a count of ten or more. This chain joins TRBV6-1 and TRBJ1-2; a possible D gene is TRBD1 (6 bases). Trimming took off 5 bases at V and 6 bases at J, with 16 bases between the two ends. This CDR3 comprises 14 residues. Germline values: CDR1 MNHNS, CDR2 SASEGT. CDR3 coding DNA: TGTGCCAGCAGTAAACCCCCAGGGGCACATGGCTACACCTTC. Protein product: CASSKPPGAHGYTF.

This clonotype was picked up a small number of times. DNA of the CDR3: TGTGCCAGCAGTTTAGGTCATCAAGAGACCCAGTACTTC. It translates to CASSLGHQETQYF. V and J are TRBV28 and TRBJ2-5, with unresolved D. This CDR3 has 13 amino acids. V was clipped by 2 bases and J by 2 bases, with 6 bases between them. The germline V gene encodes CDR1 MDHEN and CDR2 SYDVKM.

This clonotype showed up just a few times. The J gene is TRBJ2-7, the V gene TRBV6-1; no clear D gene. Trimming took off 6 bases at V and 2 bases at J, with 14 bases between the two ends. The CDR3 contains 14 residues. Looked up from germline, CDR1 is MNHNS and CDR2 is SASEGT. DNA of the CDR3: TGTGCCAGCAGGATTTCGGTGGCGGCCTACGAGCAGTACTTC. Translating it yields CASRISVAAYEQYF.